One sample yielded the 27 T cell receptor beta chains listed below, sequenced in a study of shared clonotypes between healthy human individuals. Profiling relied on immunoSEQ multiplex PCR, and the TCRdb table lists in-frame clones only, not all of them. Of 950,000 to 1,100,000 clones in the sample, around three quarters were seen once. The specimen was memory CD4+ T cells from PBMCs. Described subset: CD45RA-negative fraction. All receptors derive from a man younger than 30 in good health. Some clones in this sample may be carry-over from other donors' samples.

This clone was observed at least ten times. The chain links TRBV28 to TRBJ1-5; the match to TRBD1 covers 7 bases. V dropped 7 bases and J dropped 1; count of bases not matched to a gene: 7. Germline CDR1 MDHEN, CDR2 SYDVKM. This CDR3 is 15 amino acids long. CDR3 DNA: TGTGCCAGCACCAGGGGGACTCCGAGCAATCAGCCCCAGCATTTT. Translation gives CASTRGTPSNQPQHF.

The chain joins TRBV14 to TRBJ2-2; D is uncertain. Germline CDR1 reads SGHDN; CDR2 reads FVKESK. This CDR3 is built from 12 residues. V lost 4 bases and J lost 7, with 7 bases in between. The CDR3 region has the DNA TGTGCCAGCAGCCCGCAGGACGGGGAGCTGTTTTTT. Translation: CASSPQDGELFF.

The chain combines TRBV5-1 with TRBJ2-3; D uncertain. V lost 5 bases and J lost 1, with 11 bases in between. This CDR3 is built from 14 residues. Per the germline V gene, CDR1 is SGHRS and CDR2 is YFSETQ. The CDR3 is CASRFGRGTDTQYF. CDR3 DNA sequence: TGCGCCAGCAGGTTTGGACGGGGCACAGATACGCAGTATTTT.

DNA of the CDR3: TGTGCCAGTAGTATTAGAGAGAGGTCAGGTGAAGCTTTCTTT. Its protein product is CASSIRERSGEAFF. The chain recombines TRBV19 with TRBJ1-1, with D unclear. Germline assignment: CDR1 LNHDA and CDR2 SQIVND (reference sequence). Trimming left V 3 bases short and J 7 bases short, with 15 bases between. The CDR3 is made up of 14 amino acids.

CDR3 sequence reads: CASSYAQGAPYEQYF. The DNA for the CDR3 is TGTGCCAGCAGTTACGCCCAGGGTGCTCCTTACGAGCAGTACTTC. The chain carries TRBV6-6 and TRBJ2-7; possible D gene TRBD1, 5 bases. Trimming took 2 bases from V and 4 from J, leaving 15 bases between them. CDR1 is MNHNY, CDR2 SVGAGI, per germline (reference sequence). The CDR3 is 15 residues long.

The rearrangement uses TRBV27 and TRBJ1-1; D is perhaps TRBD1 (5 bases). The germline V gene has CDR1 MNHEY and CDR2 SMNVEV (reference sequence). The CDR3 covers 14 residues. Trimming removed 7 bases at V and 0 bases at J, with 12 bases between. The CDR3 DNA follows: TGTGCCAGCATCGCCGGGACGGTGAACACTGAAGCTTTCTTT. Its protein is CASIAGTVNTEAFF.

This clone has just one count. The CDR3 protein is CREIGQGNTEAFF. CDR3 nucleotides: TGCAGAGAGATAGGACAGGGGAACACTGAAGCTTTCTTT. This rearrangement joins TRBV29-1 to TRBJ1-1; TRBD1 aligns across 8 bases. This CDR3 is built from 13 residues. CDR1 is SQVTM and CDR2 is ANQGSEA in the germline V gene.

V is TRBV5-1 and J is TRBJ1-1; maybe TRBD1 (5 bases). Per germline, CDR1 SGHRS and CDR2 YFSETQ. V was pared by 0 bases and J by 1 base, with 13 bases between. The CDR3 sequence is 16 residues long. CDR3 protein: CASSLADTYGNTEAFF. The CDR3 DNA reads TGCGCCAGCAGCTTGGCGGACACCTATGGGAACACTGAAGCTTTCTTT.

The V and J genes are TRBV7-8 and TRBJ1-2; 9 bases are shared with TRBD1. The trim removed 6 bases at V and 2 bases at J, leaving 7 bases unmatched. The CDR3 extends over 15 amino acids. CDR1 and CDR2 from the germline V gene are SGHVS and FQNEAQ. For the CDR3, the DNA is TGTGCCAGCAGTTTGACAGGGGGATCGAACTATGGCTACACCTTC. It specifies CASSLTGGSNYGYTF.

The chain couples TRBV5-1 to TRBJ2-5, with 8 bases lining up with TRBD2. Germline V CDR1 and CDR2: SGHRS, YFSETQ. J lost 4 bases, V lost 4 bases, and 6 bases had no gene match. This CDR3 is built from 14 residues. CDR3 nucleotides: TGCGCCAGCAGCGTTAGCGGGATAACAGAGACCCAGTACTTC. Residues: CASSVSGITETQYF.

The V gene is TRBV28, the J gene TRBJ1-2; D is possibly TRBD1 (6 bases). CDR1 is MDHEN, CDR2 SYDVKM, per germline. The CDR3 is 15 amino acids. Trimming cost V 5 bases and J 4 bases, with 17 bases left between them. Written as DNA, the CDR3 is TGTGCCAGCAGTCTACTCCAGGGGCAGGGCTATGGCTACACCTTC. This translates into CASSLLQGQGYGYTF.

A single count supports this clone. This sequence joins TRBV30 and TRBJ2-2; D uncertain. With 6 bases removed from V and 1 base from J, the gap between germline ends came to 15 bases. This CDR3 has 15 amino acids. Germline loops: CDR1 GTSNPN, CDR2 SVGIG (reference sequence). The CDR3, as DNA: TGTGCCTGCTTGTCGGGCGGCAGGAACACCGGGGAGCTGTTTTTT. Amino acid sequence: CACLSGGRNTGELFF.

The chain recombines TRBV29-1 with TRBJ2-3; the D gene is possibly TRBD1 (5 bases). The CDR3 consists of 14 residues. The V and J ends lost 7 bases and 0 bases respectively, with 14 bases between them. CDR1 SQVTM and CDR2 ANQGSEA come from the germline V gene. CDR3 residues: CSAPLTASTDTQYF. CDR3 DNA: TGCAGCGCCCCCTTGACAGCTAGCACAGATACGCAGTATTTT.

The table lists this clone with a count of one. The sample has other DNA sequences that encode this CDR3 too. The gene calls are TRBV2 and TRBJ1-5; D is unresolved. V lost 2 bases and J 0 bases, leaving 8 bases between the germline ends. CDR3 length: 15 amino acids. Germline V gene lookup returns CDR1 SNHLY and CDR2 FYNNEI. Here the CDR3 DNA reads TGTGCCAGCAGTGAAAGAGGATATAGCAATCAGCCCCAGCATTTT. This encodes CASSERGYSNQPQHF. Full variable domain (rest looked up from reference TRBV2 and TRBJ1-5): EPEVTQTPSHQVTQMGQEVILRCVPISNHLYFYWYRQILGQKVEFLVSFYNNEISEKSEIFDDQFSVERPDGSNFTLKIRSTKLEDSAMYFCASSERGYSNQPQHFGDGTRLSIL.

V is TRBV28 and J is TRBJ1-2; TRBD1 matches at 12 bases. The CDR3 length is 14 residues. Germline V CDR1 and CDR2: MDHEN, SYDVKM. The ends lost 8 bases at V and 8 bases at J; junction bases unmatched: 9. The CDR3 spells CASLRDRGRKGYTF. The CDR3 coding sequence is TGTGCCAGCCTTCGGGACAGGGGGCGAAAGGGCTACACCTTC.

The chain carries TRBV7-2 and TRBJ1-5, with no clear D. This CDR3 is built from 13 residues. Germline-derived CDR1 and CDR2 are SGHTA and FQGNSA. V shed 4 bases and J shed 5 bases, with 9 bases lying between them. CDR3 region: CASSSWVDQPQHF. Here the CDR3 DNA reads TGTGCCAGCAGCTCGTGGGTGGATCAGCCCCAGCATTTT.

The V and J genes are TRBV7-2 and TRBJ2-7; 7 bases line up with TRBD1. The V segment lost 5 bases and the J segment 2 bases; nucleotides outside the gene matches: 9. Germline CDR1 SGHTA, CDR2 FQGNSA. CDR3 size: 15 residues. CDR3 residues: CASSLNRGRTYEQYF. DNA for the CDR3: TGTGCCAGCAGCCTTAACAGGGGTCGAACCTACGAGCAGTACTTC.

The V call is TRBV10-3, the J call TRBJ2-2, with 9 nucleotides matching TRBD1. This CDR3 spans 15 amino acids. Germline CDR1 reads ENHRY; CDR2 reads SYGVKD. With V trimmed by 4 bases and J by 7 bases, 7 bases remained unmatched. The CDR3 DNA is TGTGCCATCAGTGGCCGGGACAGGGTGGTCGGGGAGCTGTTTTTT. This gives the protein CAISGRDRVVGELFF.

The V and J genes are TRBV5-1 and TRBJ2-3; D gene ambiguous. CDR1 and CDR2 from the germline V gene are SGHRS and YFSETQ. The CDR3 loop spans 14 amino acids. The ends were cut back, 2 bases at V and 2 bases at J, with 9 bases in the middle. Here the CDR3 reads CASSLVQNTDTQYF. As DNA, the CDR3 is TGCGCCAGCAGCTTAGTTCAGAACACAGATACGCAGTATTTT.

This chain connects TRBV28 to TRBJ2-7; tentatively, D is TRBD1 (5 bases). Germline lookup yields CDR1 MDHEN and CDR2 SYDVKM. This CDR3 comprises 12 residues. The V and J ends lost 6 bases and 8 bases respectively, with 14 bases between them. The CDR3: CASSEDTLKQYF. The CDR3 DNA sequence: TGTGCCAGCAGCGAGGACACCCTCAAGCAGTACTTC.

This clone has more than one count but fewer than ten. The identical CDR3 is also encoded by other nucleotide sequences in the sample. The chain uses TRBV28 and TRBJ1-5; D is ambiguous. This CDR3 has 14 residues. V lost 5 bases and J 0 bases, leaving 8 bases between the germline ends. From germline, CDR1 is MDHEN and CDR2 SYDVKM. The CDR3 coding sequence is TGTGCCAGCAGTCGGACTGATAGCAATCAGCCCCAGCATTTT. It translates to CASSRTDSNQPQHF.

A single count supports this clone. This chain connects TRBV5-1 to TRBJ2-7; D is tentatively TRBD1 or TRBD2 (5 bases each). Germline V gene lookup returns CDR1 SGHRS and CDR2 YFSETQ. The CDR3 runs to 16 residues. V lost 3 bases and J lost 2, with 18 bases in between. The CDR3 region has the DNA TGCGCCAGCAGCTACAATCCCCGTCGGGGCGCCTACGAGCAGTACTTC. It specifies CASSYNPRRGAYEQYF. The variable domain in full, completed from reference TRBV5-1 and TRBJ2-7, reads KAGVTQTPRYLIKTRGQQVTLSCSPISGHRSVSWYQQTPGQGLQFLFEYFSETQRNKGNFPGRFSGRQFSNSRSEMNVSTLELGDSALYLCASSYNPRRGAYEQYFGPGTRLTVT.

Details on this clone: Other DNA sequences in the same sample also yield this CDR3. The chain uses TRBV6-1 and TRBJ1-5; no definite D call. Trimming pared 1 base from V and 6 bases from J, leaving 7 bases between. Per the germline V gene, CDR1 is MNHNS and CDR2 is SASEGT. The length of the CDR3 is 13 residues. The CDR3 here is CASSEGYGQPQHF. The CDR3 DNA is TGTGCCAGCAGTGAAGGGTATGGTCAGCCCCAGCATTTT.

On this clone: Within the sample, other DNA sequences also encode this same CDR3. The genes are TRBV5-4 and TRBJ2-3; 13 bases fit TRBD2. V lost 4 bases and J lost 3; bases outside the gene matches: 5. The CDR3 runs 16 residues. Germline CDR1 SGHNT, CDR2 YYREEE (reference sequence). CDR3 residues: CASSKGLAGLTDTQYF. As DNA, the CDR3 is TGTGCCAGCAGCAAGGGACTAGCGGGACTTACAGATACGCAGTATTTT. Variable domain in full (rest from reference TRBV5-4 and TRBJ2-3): ETGVTQSPTHLIKTRGQQVTLRCSSQSGHNTVSWYQQALGQGPQFIFQYYREEENGRGNFPPRFSGLQFPNYSSELNVNALELDDSALYLCASSKGLAGLTDTQYFGPGTRLTVL.

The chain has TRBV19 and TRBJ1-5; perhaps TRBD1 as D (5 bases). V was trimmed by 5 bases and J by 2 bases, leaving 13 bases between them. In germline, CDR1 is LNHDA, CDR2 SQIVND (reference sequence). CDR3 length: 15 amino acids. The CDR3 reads CASSPPGLRNQPQHF. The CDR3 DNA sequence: TGTGCCAGTAGTCCGCCGGGGCTCCGCAATCAGCCCCAGCATTTT.

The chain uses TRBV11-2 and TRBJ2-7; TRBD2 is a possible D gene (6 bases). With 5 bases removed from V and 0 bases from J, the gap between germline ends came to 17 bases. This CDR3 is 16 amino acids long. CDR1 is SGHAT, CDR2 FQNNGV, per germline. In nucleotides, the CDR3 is TGTGCCAGCAGCCCCTTGGGAGGTCTTTCCTCCTACGAGCAGTACTTC. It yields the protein CASSPLGGLSSYEQYF.

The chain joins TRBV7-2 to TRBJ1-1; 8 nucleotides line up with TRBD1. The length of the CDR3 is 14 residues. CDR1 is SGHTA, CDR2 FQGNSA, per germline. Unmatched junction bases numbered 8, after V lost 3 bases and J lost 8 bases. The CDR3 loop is CASSFSLQGVEAFF. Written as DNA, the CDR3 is TGTGCCAGCAGCTTCAGTCTACAGGGGGTGGAAGCTTTCTTT.